Each of the 18 T cell receptor beta chains below was sequenced from the same sample in a study of T cell repertoires in cytomegalovirus infection. Which antigens these TCRs recognize remains unknown. TCRdb redid the calling of the reads with MiXCR, one entry per CDR3 protein. The sample carries fewer than 1,000,000 distinct CDR3 sequences, 30% to 40% recorded once. The sequencing here drew on cultured CD8+ T cells from PBMCs, taken from culture after CMV antigen stimulation. These receptor sequences come from a human donor in good health (CMV status not recorded). Some clones in this sample may be carry-over from other donors' samples.

The chain combines TRBV28 with TRBJ1-1; D unclear. Germline V gene lookup returns CDR1 MDHEN and CDR2 SYDVKM. V lost 7 bases and J 1 base, leaving 16 bases between the germline ends. The CDR3 is 15 residues long. The CDR3 sequence is CASTWEGTTNTEAFF. CDR3 coding DNA: TGTGCCAGCACCTGGGAGGGCACGACGAACACTGAAGCTTTCTTT.

The CDR3 DNA is TGCAGCGTTGTAAGGGAAAATGGCTACACCTTC. Translated, it gives CSVVRENGYTF. This chain joins TRBV29-1 and TRBJ1-2; D remains unclear. Between the trimmed V and J ends, which lost 4 bases and 6 bases, there was a span of 9 bases. This CDR3 is 11 amino acids long. Looked up from germline, CDR1 is SQVTM and CDR2 is ANQGSEA. Based on the CDR3 plus reference TRBV29-1 and TRBJ1-2, the full variable domain is SAVISQKPSRDICQRGTSLTIQCQVDSQVTMMFWYRQQPGQSLTLIATANQGSEATYESGFVIDKFPISRPNLTFSTLTVSNMSPEDSSIYLCSVVRENGYTFGSGTRLTVV.

This clonotype is medium-sized (0.01 to 0.1%). The CDR3: CASRGGNTEAFF. CDR3 sequence (DNA): TGTGCCAGTCGGGGGGGTAACACTGAAGCTTTCTTT. V and J are TRBV7-6 and TRBJ1-1; TRBD1 might be the D (5 bases). The germline V gene has CDR1 SGHVS and CDR2 FNYEAQ. The CDR3 is made up of 12 amino acids. V was pared by 9 bases and J by 2 bases, with 10 bases between.

The chain recombines TRBV7-9 with TRBJ2-6; 7 positions agree with TRBD1. The CDR3 consists of 16 residues. V was pared by 5 bases and J by 11 bases, with 15 bases of the junction left unmatched. Germline loops: CDR1 SEHNR, CDR2 FQNEAQ (reference sequence). Here the CDR3 reads CASSPTVRGRNDVLTF. As DNA, the CDR3 is TGTGCCAGCAGCCCCACGGTAAGGGGGCGGAATGACGTCCTGACTTTC.

The chain carries TRBV27 and TRBJ2-3, with TRBD1 matching 9 bases. This CDR3 spans 16 amino acids. Germline V gene data show CDR1 as MNHEY and CDR2 as SMNVEV (reference sequence). V gave up 4 bases and J gave up 3 bases; unmatched junction bases: 8. The CDR3 loop is CASSWGQGTGTDTQYF. DNA of the CDR3: TGTGCCAGCAGTTGGGGACAGGGAACAGGGACAGATACGCAGTATTTT.

This clonotype appeared a few times. The J gene is TRBJ2-5, the V gene TRBV27; D is undetermined. V lost 7 bases, J lost 4 bases, and 7 bases lay in between. This CDR3 has 11 residues. The germline V gene has CDR1 MNHEY and CDR2 SMNVEV (reference sequence). The CDR3 bases are TGTGCCAGCATAAAGGGAGAGACCCAGTACTTC. Translating gives CASIKGETQYF.

This sequence joins TRBV6-1 and TRBJ2-7, with 11 bases lining up with TRBD1. Germline V gene data show CDR1 as MNHNS and CDR2 as SASEGT. The CDR3 totals 16 residues. The trim removed 1 base at V and 5 bases at J, leaving 7 bases unmatched. CDR3 sequence: CASSEVRTGGQDEQYF. CDR3 sequence (DNA): TGTGCCAGCAGTGAAGTAAGGACAGGGGGCCAGGACGAGCAGTACTTC.

This clonotype was counted only a few times. The rearrangement uses TRBV10-3 and TRBJ2-1; weak D call: TRBD2 (7 bases). This CDR3 region has 15 residues. The V and J ends lost 8 bases and 10 bases respectively, with 24 bases between them. Germline V gene sequence: CDR1 ENHRY, CDR2 SYGVKD. The CDR3 coding sequence is TGTGCCATCCCCAGGAGAGGGGGGGTGGTCGGAGAGCAGTTCTTC. This gives the protein CAIPRRGGVVGEQFF.

The rearrangement uses TRBV2 and TRBJ2-1; the match to TRBD2 covers 9 bases. Germline V lookup: CDR1 SNHLY, CDR2 FYNNEI. With 7 bases clipped from V and 4 bases from J, the junction kept 2 bases outside the gene matches. The length of the CDR3 is 13 residues. CDR3 nucleotide sequence: TGTGCCAGCACGCTAGCGGGGTACAATGAGCAGTTCTTC. Translation: CASTLAGYNEQFF. Based on the CDR3 plus reference TRBV2 and TRBJ2-1, the full variable domain is EPEVTQTPSHQVTQMGQEVILRCVPISNHLYFYWYRQILGQKVEFLVSFYNNEISEKSEIFDDQFSVERPDGSNFTLKIRSTKLEDSAMYFCASTLAGYNEQFFGPGTRLTVL.

The chain joins TRBV19 to TRBJ2-1; D is possibly TRBD1 (6 bases). From germline, CDR1 is LNHDA and CDR2 SQIVND (reference sequence). The CDR3 spans 15 residues. Between the trimmed V and J ends, which lost 3 bases and 5 bases, there was a span of 14 bases. CDR3 sequence: CASSMGRGYDNEQFF. The DNA for the CDR3 is TGTGCCAGTAGTATGGGTAGGGGGTATGACAATGAGCAGTTCTTC.

The V gene is TRBV19, the J gene TRBJ1-3; D may be TRBD1 (5 bases). Germline V gene sequence: CDR1 LNHDA, CDR2 SQIVND (reference sequence). CDR3 length: 13 amino acids. The V gene lost 7 bases and the J gene lost 2 bases, with 9 bases spanning the gap. This CDR3 is CASTGWTGNTIYF. The CDR3 DNA follows: TGTGCCAGTACAGGGTGGACTGGAAACACCATATATTTT.

The CDR3 DNA sequence: TGTGCCAGCAGTGAGACAAAGGACAACCTAGCCAAAAACATTCAGTACTTC. This translates into CASSETKDNLAKNIQYF. The V call is TRBV25-1, the J call TRBJ2-4, with D possibly TRBD1 on 5 matching bases. The CDR3 runs 17 residues. Trimming pared 3 bases from V and 0 bases from J, leaving 15 bases between. Germline CDR1 and CDR2: MGHDK and SYGVNS.

This clonotype was detected only a few times. The V gene is TRBV7-8, the J gene TRBJ2-7; D is ambiguous. V was cut by 0 bases and J by 6 bases, with 6 bases left in between. The CDR3 is 12 amino acids. Germline V CDR1 and CDR2: SGHVS, FQNEAQ. The CDR3 loop reads CASSLADREQYF. DNA of the CDR3: TGTGCCAGCAGCTTAGCGGATCGCGAGCAGTACTTC. Using reference TRBV7-8 and TRBJ2-7 for the parts outside the CDR3, the full variable domain is GAGVSQSPRYKVAKRGQDVALRCDPISGHVSLFWYQQALGQGPEFLTYFQNEAQLDKSGLPSDRFFAERPEGSVSTLKIQRTQQEDSAVYLCASSLADREQYFGPGTRLTVT.

This clonotype was found many times. The V call is TRBV7-8, the J call TRBJ2-5; TRBD2 agrees at 7 bases. With V trimmed by 4 bases and J by 2 bases, 4 bases remained unmatched. CDR1 SGHVS and CDR2 FQNEAQ come from the germline V gene. This CDR3 comprises 14 residues. The CDR3 spells CASSSPGGQETQYF. CDR3 sequence (DNA): TGTGCCAGCAGCTCCCCCGGGGGGCAAGAGACCCAGTACTTC.

The chain employs TRBV6-1 and TRBJ1-4; D not certain. Germline V gene sequence: CDR1 MNHNS, CDR2 SASEGT. This CDR3 has 15 residues. Trimming removed 3 bases at V and 3 bases at J, with 11 bases between. The CDR3 protein is CASSEEGRANEKLFF. The CDR3 DNA reads TGTGCCAGCAGTGAGGAGGGCCGGGCTAATGAAAAACTGTTTTTT.

This chain links TRBV6-5 with TRBJ2-7; D may be TRBD1 or TRBD2 (5 bases each). CDR1 is MNHEY, CDR2 SVGAGI, per germline. V was clipped by 0 bases and J by 3 bases, with 15 bases between them. CDR3 length: 16 residues. DNA of the CDR3: TGTGCCAGCAGTTACTCGAAGACAGTTGGGGGCTACGAGCAGTACTTC. The encoded protein is CASSYSKTVGGYEQYF.

Only a few counts were recorded for this clonotype. The chain is built from TRBV27 and TRBJ1-2; maybe TRBD1 (6 bases). CDR1 is MNHEY and CDR2 is SMNVEV in the germline V gene (reference sequence). With 7 bases removed from V and 4 bases from J, the gap between germline ends came to 13 bases. The CDR3 extends over 13 amino acids. The CDR3 region is CASTQGPLYGYTF. As DNA, the CDR3 is TGTGCCAGCACCCAGGGGCCCCTCTATGGCTACACCTTC.

The chain uses TRBV7-8 and TRBJ2-5; no clear D. V lost 6 bases, J lost 5 bases, and 16 bases lay in between. Germline CDR1 is SGHVS and CDR2 is FQNEAQ. The CDR3 length is 14 residues. CDR3 nucleotide sequence: TGTGCCAGCAGTTTTGGAACGGCTACGGAGACCCAGTACTTC. The encoded protein is CASSFGTATETQYF.